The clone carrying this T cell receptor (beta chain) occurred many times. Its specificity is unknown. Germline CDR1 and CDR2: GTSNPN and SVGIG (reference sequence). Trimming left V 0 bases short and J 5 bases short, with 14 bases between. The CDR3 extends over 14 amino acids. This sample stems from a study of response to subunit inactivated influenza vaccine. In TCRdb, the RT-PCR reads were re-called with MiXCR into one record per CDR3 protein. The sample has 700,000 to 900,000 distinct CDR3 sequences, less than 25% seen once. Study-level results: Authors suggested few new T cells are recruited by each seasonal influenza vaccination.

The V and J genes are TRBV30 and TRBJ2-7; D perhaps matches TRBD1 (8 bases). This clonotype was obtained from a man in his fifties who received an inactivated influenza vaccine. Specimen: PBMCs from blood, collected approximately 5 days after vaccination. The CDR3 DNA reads TGTGCCTGGAGTGTAAGCACAGGGGGGGACGAGCAGTACTTC. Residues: CAWSVSTGGDEQYF.